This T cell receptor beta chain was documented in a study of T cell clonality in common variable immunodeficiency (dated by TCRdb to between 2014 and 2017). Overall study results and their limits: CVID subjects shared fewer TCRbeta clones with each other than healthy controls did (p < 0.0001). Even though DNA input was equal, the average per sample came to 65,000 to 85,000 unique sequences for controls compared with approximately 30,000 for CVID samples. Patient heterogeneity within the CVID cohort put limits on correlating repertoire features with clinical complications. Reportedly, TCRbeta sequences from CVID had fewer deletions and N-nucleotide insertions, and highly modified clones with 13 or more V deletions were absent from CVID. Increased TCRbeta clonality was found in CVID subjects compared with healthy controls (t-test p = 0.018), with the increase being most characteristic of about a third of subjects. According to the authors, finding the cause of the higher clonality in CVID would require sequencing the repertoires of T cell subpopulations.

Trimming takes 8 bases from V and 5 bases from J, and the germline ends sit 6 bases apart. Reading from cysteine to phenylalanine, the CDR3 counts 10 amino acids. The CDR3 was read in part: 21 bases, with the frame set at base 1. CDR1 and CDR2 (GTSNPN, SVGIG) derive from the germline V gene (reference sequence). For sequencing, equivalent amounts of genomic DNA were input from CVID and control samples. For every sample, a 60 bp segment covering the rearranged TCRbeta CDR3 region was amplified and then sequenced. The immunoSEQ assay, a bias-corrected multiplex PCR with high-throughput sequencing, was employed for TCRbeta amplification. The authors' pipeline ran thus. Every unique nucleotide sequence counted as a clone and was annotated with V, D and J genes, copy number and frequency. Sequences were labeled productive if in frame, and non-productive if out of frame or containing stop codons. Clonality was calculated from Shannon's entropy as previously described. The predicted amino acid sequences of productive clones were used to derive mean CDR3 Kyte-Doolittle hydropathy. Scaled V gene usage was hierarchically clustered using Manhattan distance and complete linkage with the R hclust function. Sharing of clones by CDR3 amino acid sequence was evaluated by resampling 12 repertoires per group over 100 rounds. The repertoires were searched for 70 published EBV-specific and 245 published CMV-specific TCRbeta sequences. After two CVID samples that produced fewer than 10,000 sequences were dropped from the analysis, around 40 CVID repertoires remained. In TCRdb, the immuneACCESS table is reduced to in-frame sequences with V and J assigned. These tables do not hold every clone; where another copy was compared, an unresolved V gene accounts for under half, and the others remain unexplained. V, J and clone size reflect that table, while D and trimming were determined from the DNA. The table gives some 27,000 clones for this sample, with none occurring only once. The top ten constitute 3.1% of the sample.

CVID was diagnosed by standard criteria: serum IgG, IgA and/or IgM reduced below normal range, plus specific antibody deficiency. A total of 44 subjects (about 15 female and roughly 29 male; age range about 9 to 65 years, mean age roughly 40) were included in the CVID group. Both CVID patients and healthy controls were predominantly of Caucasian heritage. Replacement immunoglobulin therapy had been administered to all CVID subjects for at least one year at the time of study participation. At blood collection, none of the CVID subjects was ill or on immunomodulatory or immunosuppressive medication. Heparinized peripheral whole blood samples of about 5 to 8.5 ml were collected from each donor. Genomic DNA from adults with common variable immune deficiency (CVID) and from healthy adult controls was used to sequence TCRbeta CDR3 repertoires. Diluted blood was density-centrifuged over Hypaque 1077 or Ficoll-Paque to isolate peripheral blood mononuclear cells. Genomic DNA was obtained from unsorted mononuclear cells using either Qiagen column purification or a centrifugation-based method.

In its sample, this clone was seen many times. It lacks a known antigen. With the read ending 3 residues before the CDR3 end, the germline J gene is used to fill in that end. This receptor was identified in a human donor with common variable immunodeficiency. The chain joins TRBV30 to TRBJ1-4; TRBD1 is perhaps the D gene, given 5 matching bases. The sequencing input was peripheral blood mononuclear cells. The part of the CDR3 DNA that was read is TGTGCCGGGGGGAATGAAAAA. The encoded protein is CAGGNEK. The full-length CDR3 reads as CAGGNEKLFF. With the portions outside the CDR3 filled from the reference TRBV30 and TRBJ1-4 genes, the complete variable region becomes SQTIHQWPATLVQPVGSPLSLECTVEGTSNPNLYWYRQAAGRGLQLLFYSVGIGQISSEVPQNLSASRPQDRQFILSSKKLLLSDSGFYLCAGGNEKLFFGSGTQLSVL.